This T cell receptor beta chain came from a study of T-cell reconstitution after alpha-beta-depleted transplantation in children (dated by TCRdb to 2016 to 2017). With respect to the entire study: Using TCR repertoire profiling, the study quantitatively followed how T-cell immune reconstitution unfolded in children after TCRalphabeta/CD19-depleted allogeneic hematopoietic cell transplantation.

This clonotype was picked up one time. Its antigen remains undetermined. Within one base of it there is no much larger clone, and no base qualities were kept. A single read offers scant evidence. Looking up the germline V gene yields CDR1 MNHNS and CDR2 SASEGT. V and J lose 6 bases and 1 base, and a span of 13 bases separates them. Taken from cysteine to phenylalanine, the CDR3 has 14 residues. Only the CDR3 region is kept as DNA, spanning 42 bases read in frame from base 1. The library came from PCR. Sequencing relied on an Illumina HiSeq 2500. Molecular barcoding was employed in the preparation of TCR libraries, with unique molecular identifiers being used to normalize TCRbeta repertoire quantification. The public reads were reanalyzed by TCRdb: fastp trimming at Q25, MiXCR alignment, in-frame beta chains only. A single entry per CDR3 protein holds the most common genes and DNA from its merged rows. This sample holds 80,000 to 100,000 distinct CDR3 sequences; 20% to 30% were observed only once. The biggest ten clones account for 20% to 25% of the sample.

Study-level results and caveats: Over subsequent months, a decline in hyperexpanded clone frequencies was noted, and after one year, T-cell counts and TCRbeta diversity were mostly ascribed to newly produced T cells. The high TCRbeta diversity at day 60 in some patients was ascribed to recipient T cells and intrathymic progenitors that had survived conditioning. The apparently early recovery of alphabetaT-cell counts about two months after transplant reportedly depended on only several hundred rapidly expanded clones that came from non-depleted graft cells.

According to the study, the label for this sample's treatment or condition signals: allogeneic hematopoietic cell transplantation with graft depleted of TCRalphabeta T cells and CD19 B cells. Transplant recipients were children who received TCRalphabeta/CD19-depleted allogeneic hematopoietic cell grafts. The sequence was obtained from a boy between 2 and 10 years old with acute lymphoblastic leukemia, due to receive a stem cell transplant. The chain uses TRBV6-1 and TRBJ2-7, with the D gene too uncertain to name. Source: PBMCs, taken before TCRalphabeta/CD19-depleted stem cell transplant. Here the CDR3 is given as CASSSDLYSYEQYF. The DNA sequence is TGTGCCAGCAGCTCGGACCTTTATTCCTACGAGCAGTACTTC.